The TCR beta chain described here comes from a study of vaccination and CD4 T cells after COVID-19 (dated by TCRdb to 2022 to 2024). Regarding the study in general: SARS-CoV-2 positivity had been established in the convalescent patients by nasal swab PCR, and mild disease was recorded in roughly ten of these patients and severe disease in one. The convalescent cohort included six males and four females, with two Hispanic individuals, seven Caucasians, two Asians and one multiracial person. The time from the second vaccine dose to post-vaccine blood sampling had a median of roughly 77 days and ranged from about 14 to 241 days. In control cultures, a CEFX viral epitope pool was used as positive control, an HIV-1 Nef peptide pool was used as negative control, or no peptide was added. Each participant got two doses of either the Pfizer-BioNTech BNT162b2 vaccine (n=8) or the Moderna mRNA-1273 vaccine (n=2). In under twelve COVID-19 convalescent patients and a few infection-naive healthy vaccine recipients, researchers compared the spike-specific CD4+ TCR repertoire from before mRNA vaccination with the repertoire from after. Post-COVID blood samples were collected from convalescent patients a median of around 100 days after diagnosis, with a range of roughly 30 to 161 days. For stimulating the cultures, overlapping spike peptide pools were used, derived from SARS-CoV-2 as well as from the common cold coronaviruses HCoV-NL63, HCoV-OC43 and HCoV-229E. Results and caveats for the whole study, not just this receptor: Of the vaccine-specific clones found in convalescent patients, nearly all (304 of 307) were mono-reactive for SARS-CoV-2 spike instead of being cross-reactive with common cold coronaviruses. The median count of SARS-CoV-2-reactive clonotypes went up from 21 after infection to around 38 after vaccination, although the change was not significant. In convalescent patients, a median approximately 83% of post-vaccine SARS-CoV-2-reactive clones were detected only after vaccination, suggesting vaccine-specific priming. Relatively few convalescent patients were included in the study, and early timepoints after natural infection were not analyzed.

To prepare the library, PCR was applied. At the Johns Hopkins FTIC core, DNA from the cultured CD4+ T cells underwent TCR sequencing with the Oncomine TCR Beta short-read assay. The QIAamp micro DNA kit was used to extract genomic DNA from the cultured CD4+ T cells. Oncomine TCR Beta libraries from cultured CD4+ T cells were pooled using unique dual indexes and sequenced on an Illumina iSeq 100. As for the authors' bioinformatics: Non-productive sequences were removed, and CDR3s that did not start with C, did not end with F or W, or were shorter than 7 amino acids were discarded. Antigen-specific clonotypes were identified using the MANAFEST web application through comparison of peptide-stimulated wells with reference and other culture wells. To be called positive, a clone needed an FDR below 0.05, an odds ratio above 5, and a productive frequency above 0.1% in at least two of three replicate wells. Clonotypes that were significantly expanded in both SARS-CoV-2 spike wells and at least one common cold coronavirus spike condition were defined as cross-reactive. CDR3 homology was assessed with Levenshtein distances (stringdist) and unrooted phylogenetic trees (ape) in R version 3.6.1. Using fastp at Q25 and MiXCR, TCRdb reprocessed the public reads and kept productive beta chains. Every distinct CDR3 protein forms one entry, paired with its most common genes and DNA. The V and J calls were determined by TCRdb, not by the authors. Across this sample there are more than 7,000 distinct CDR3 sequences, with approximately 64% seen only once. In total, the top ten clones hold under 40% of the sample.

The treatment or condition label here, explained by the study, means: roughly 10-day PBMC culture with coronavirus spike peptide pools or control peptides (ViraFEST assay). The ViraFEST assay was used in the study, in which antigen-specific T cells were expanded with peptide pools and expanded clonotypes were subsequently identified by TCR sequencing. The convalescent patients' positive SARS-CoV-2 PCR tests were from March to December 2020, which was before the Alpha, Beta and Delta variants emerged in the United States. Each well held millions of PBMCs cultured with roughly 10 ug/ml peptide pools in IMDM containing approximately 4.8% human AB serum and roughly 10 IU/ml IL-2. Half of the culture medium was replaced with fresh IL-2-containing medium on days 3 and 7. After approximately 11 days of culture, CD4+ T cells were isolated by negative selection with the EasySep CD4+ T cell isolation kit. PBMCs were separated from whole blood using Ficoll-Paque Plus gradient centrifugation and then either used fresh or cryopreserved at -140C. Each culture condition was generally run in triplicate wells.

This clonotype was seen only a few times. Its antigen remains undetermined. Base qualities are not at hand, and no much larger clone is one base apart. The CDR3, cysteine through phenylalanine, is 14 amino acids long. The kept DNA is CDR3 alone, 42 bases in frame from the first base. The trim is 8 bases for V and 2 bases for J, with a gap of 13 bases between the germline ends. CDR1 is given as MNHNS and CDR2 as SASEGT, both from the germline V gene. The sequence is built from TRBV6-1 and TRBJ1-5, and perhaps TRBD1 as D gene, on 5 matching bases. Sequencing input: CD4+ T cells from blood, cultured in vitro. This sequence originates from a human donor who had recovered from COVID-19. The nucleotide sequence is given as TGTGCCAGCGGTGGGGCGTCTGGCAATCAGCCCCAGCATTTT. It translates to CASGGASGNQPQHF.